This T cell receptor beta chain was found in a study of blood T cell repertoires in COVID-19. Looking at the study overall: Sites across the United States, Italy and Spain contributed samples from acute and convalescent COVID-19. T cells, B-cell-depleted T cells, or PBMCs supplied cDNA or gDNA.

Original methodology: Scientists estimated how many nucleated cells there were by amplifying reference gene primers. Sequencing was performed with immunoSEQ multiplex PCR; in TCRdb, only in-frame clones are kept and a portion is missing. V and J calls and clone size are those listed in that table; D and trimming were worked out from the DNA. The profile shows 250,000 to 300,000 clones, about 91% of them singletons. This CDR3 comprises 13 residues. Unmatched junction bases numbered 4, after V lost 5 bases and J lost 1 base. Germline CDR1 is SQVTM and CDR2 is ANQGSEA. The chain is built from TRBV29-1 and TRBJ1-1, with 7 bases aligning to TRBD1. Sequencing was carried out using peripheral blood. The TCR originated in a woman aged 55-75 years with acute or convalescent COVID-19. The CDR3 protein is CSVLQGSNTEAFF. CDR3 bases: TGCAGCGTTCTACAGGGGTCGAACACTGAAGCTTTCTTT.